This entry is about one T cell receptor beta chain. Its antigen is as yet unknown. The sample belongs to a study of cytomegalovirus exposure and HLA in healthy donors. The PCR employed 60 Vbeta primers together with 13 Jbeta primers. Sequenced by immunoSEQ multiplex PCR; TCRdb stores in-frame clones only, minus some. The ten most abundant clones cover around 7.9% of a sample with 45,000 or so clones. Germline loops: CDR1 KGHSH, CDR2 LQKENI. This CDR3 comprises 15 residues. After removal of 3 bases from V and 1 base from J, the junction contained 4 bases not matched to a gene. Study-wide results and caveats: Researchers reportedly found TCR beta sequences accurately predicted most subjects' HLA-A and HLA-B alleles.

The sequenced sample consisted of PBMCs. The chain uses TRBV18 and TRBJ2-5, with TRBD1 identical over 8 bases. The receptor was isolated from a male donor in good health and CMV-seronegative. CDR3 amino acids: CASSPYRGSQETQYF. CDR3 bases: TGTGCCAGCTCACCTTACAGGGGGTCCCAAGAGACCCAGTACTTC.